The following is a T cell receptor (beta chain) sequence with its context. Antigen: not known. The sample comes from a study of a mutant IDH1 vaccine in newly diagnosed glioma. V gave up 8 bases and J gave up 4 bases; unmatched junction bases: 10. CDR1 is SNHLY and CDR2 is FYNNEI in the germline V gene. CDR3 size: 14 residues. The time point here: week 47, end of study. The investigators gave 300 ug of mutant IDH1 20-mer peptide in each vaccine dose, together with topical imiquimod. Only in-frame clones appear in the TCRdb table, and some are missing; sequencing was by immunoSEQ multiplex PCR. The sample includes 50,000 to 65,000 clones, less than 75% of them seen just once.

The sequence derives from a man aged 35-49 years with glioma. Some clones in this sample may be carry-over from other donors' samples. This chain uses TRBV2 with TRBJ1-2; 7 positions agree with TRBD1. The specimen was peripheral blood mononuclear cells (PBMCs), collected from a glioma patient whose treatment included an IDH1 peptide vaccine. CDR3 region: CASGGRGTGYGYTF. CDR3 nucleotide sequence: TGTGCCAGCGGGGGCAGGGGGACTGGCTATGGCTACACCTTC.